This passage covers 22 T cell receptor beta chains from one sample sequenced in a study of blood T cell repertoires in COVID-19. Some clones are missing from TCRdb's copy, which holds only in-frame ones; the method was immunoSEQ multiplex PCR. The sample lists approximately 12,000 clones; 80% to 90% were seen once. Input material: peripheral blood. These receptors came from a human donor in a cohort sampled during active COVID-19.

This chain connects TRBV18 to TRBJ2-2; possible D gene TRBD1, 5 bases. The CDR3 consists of 16 residues. CDR1 and CDR2 (germline): KGHSH, LQKENI. The V end was cut by 3 bases, the J end by 1 base, with 12 bases between. CDR3 DNA: TGTGCCAGCTCACCGGCTACAAGGGGGAACACCGGGGAGCTGTTTTTT. It is translated as CASSPATRGNTGELFF.

This clone has only a few counts. The chain is built from TRBV25-1 and TRBJ2-2, with 10 bases identical to TRBD1. CDR3 length equals 16 residues. CDR1 MGHDK and CDR2 SYGVNS come from the germline V gene. V lost 3 bases and J lost 5; bases outside the gene matches: 6. CDR3: CASSDSGTGVTGELFF. The CDR3 DNA follows: TGTGCCAGCAGTGATTCGGGGACAGGGGTAACCGGGGAGCTGTTTTTT. The entire variable domain, with the rest obtained from reference TRBV25-1 and TRBJ2-2, is as follows: EADIYQTPRYLVIGTGKKITLECSQTMGHDKMYWYQQDPGMELHLIHYSYGVNSTEKGDLSSESTVSRIRTEHFPLTLESARPSHTSQYLCASSDSGTGVTGELFFGEGSRLTVL.

This sequence joins TRBV5-1 and TRBJ1-2; D gene unclear. Germline loops: CDR1 SGHRS, CDR2 YFSETQ. This CDR3 contains 13 residues. V was shortened by 0 bases and J by 2 bases, with 5 bases between the two germline ends. In nucleotides, the CDR3 is TGCGCCAGCAGCTTGGACGGGAACTATGGCTACACCTTC. This sequence encodes CASSLDGNYGYTF.

CDR3 nucleotide sequence: TGTGCCAGTGAAATTCGGAGTATGGGCTACACCTTC. It codes for CASEIRSMGYTF. V is TRBV6-5 and J is TRBJ1-2; D remains ambiguous. Germline assignment: CDR1 MNHEY and CDR2 SVGAGI. V was pared by 9 bases and J by 8 bases, with 16 bases between. The CDR3 length is 12 residues.

This clone was observed once. This rearrangement joins TRBV9 to TRBJ2-2, with D possibly TRBD1 on 6 matching bases. In germline, CDR1 is SGDLS, CDR2 YYNGEE. The CDR3 totals 16 residues. V was trimmed by 4 bases and J by 0 bases, leaving 13 bases between them. The CDR3 loop reads CASSSRGGSNTGELFF. The CDR3 coding sequence is TGTGCCAGCAGCTCTAGAGGGGGATCGAACACCGGGGAGCTGTTTTTT.

The chain uses TRBV27 and TRBJ2-2, with D perhaps TRBD2 (5 bases). The CDR3 contains 15 residues. Germline lookup yields CDR1 MNHEY and CDR2 SMNVEV (reference sequence). V lost 3 bases to trimming and J lost 4 bases, with 12 bases between them. The CDR3 coding sequence is TGTGCCAGCAGTTTCAGAGAGGGCGGCACCGGGGAGCTGTTTTTT. It is translated as CASSFREGGTGELFF.

This chain links TRBV5-1 with TRBJ2-1, with D maybe TRBD2 (7 bases). The CDR3 runs 15 residues. CDR1 is SGHRS, CDR2 YFSETQ, per germline. V was shortened by 0 bases and J by 4 bases, with 11 bases between the two germline ends. The CDR3 region has the DNA TGCGCCAGCAGCTTGGGGGCGGGGGCTTACAATGAGCAGTTCTTC. Translation: CASSLGAGAYNEQFF.

V usage is TRBV9 and J usage is TRBJ1-3, with D tentatively TRBD1 (5 bases). V shed 0 bases and J shed 1 base, with 5 bases lying between them. Per germline, CDR1 SGDLS and CDR2 YYNGEE. This CDR3 comprises 14 residues. The CDR3 is CASSVAGSGNTIYF. Written as DNA, the CDR3 is TGTGCCAGCAGCGTAGCAGGGTCTGGAAACACCATATATTTT.

This sequence joins TRBV18 and TRBJ2-7; 7 bases are shared with TRBD2. The V gene's germline CDR1 is KGHSH and CDR2 LQKENI. The trim removed 1 base at V and 1 base at J, leaving 4 bases unmatched. The CDR3 has 15 residues. The CDR3 spells CASSPREGSSYEQYF. Here the CDR3 DNA reads TGTGCCAGCTCACCACGGGAGGGCTCGTCCTACGAGCAGTACTTC.

The genes are TRBV24-1 and TRBJ1-1, with D possibly being TRBD1 (5 bases). The V end lost 9 bases, the J end lost 5 bases, and 18 bases lay between the germline ends. The CDR3 totals 14 residues. Germline V gene data show CDR1 as KGHDR and CDR2 as SFDVKD. CDR3 nucleotide sequence: TGTGCCACCGCGGCTCAGGGATTGGGAACTGAAGCTTTCTTT. Amino acids: CATAAQGLGTEAFF.

This chain uses TRBV4-3 with TRBJ2-2, with 7 nucleotides matching TRBD1. The CDR3 runs 14 residues. V gave up 4 bases and J gave up 8 bases; unmatched junction bases: 7. CDR1 LGHNA and CDR2 YSLEER come from the germline V gene. In nucleotides, the CDR3 is TGCGCCAGCAGCCGAGACAGGGCTTCTGGGGAGCTGTTTTTT. Amino acids: CASSRDRASGELFF.

The gene calls are TRBV2 and TRBJ2-3; 14 bases line up with TRBD2. Trimming removed 1 base from V and 6 bases from J; junction bases left unmatched: 6. The CDR3 sequence is 17 residues long. Germline V gives CDR1 SNHLY, CDR2 FYNNEI. Here the CDR3 DNA reads TGTGCCAGCAGTGAAGGACTAGCGGGGGGGCTAGCTGATACGCAGTATTTT. Encoded protein: CASSEGLAGGLADTQYF.

The gene calls are TRBV5-1 and TRBJ2-3; 7 bases are shared with TRBD2. Germline V lookup: CDR1 SGHRS, CDR2 YFSETQ. The CDR3 covers 17 residues. V shed 4 bases, J shed 0 bases, and the junction held 11 bases outside the gene matches. The CDR3 DNA follows: TGCGCCAGCAGCCCCTCTTTATGGGGGGGAAGCACAGATACGCAGTATTTT. It is translated as CASSPSLWGGSTDTQYF.

V and J are TRBV7-6 and TRBJ2-1; 9 bases fit TRBD2. After removal of 4 bases from V and 5 bases from J, the junction contained 9 bases not matched to a gene. Per the germline V gene, CDR1 is SGHVS and CDR2 is FNYEAQ. CDR3 length: 16 amino acids. For the CDR3, the DNA is TGTGCCAGCAGCTCCCCCGGGACTAGCCCCCACAATGAGCAGTTCTTC. Its translation: CASSSPGTSPHNEQFF. Combining the CDR3 with reference TRBV7-6 and TRBJ2-1 gives the whole variable domain GAGVSQSPRYKVTKRGQDVALRCDPISGHVSLYWYRQALGQGPEFLTYFNYEAQQDKSGLPNDRFSAERPEGSISTLTIQRTEQRDSAMYRCASSSPGTSPHNEQFFGPGTRLTVL.

V is TRBV18 and J is TRBJ2-2; D gene uncertain. Germline-derived CDR1 and CDR2 are KGHSH and LQKENI. The V end lost 3 bases, the J end lost 3 bases, and 11 bases lay between the germline ends. This CDR3 has 15 amino acids. This chain's CDR3 is CASSPMITDTGELFF. Written as DNA, the CDR3 is TGTGCCAGCTCACCGATGATCACGGACACCGGGGAGCTGTTTTTT.

The chain uses TRBV5-8 and TRBJ2-7, with 9 bases that match TRBD1. The V segment lost 3 bases and the J segment 2 bases; nucleotides outside the gene matches: 6. Germline CDR1 SGHTS, CDR2 YDEGEE. This CDR3 spans 15 amino acids. In nucleotides, the CDR3 is TGTGCCAGCAGCTCACGGACAGGGGACCCCTACGAGCAGTACTTC. It codes for CASSSRTGDPYEQYF.

J is TRBJ2-2 and V is TRBV7-9; 7 bases fit TRBD1. V dropped 3 bases and J dropped 0; count of bases not matched to a gene: 1. The germline V gene has CDR1 SEHNR and CDR2 FQNEAQ (reference sequence). The CDR3 is made up of 15 amino acids. DNA of the CDR3: TGTGCCAGCAGCTTCGGGACAGCGAACACCGGGGAGCTGTTTTTT. This gives the protein CASSFGTANTGELFF.

The rearrangement links TRBV24-1 to TRBJ2-1; TRBD2 matches 7 bases. The CDR3 extends over 14 amino acids. Per the germline V gene, CDR1 is KGHDR and CDR2 is SFDVKD. Trimming took 5 bases from V and 5 from J; bases not matched to a gene: 5. CDR3 loop: CATSVAGVHNEQFF. CDR3 in DNA: TGTGCCACCAGTGTTGCGGGGGTCCACAATGAGCAGTTCTTC.

V usage is TRBV7-9 and J usage is TRBJ2-1; 9 positions match TRBD1. The CDR3 contains 15 residues. Germline V gene data show CDR1 as SEHNR and CDR2 as FQNEAQ (reference sequence). Trimming removed 4 bases from V and 5 bases from J; junction bases left unmatched: 6. CDR3 bases: TGTGCCAGCAGCTCCTTGGGGACAGGGCACAATGAGCAGTTCTTC. Its protein is CASSSLGTGHNEQFF. The complete variable domain, with remaining parts taken from reference TRBV7-9 and TRBJ2-1, reads DTGVSQNPRHKITKRGQNVTFRCDPISEHNRLYWYRQTLGQGPEFLTYFQNEAQLEKSRLLSDRFSAERPKGSFSTLEIQRTEQGDSAMYLCASSSLGTGHNEQFFGPGTRLTVL.

The chain uses TRBV3-1 (or the pseudogene TRBV3-2) and TRBJ2-7; 14 nucleotides match TRBD2. Germline loops: CDR1 LGHDT, CDR2 YNNKEL (reference sequence). CDR3 size: 18 residues. After removal of 3 bases from V and 7 bases from J, the junction contained 14 bases not matched to a gene. The DNA of the CDR3 is TGTGCCAGCAGCCATCCGCCGGGACTAGCGGGGGCCGCTGGAGAGCAGTACTTC. It encodes CASSHPPGLAGAAGEQYF.

This sequence joins TRBV9 and TRBJ2-2; TRBD1 aligns across 7 bases. This CDR3 spans 16 amino acids. Trimming cost V 4 bases and J 1 base; bases outside gene matches: 7. Germline assignment: CDR1 SGDLS and CDR2 YYNGEE. As DNA, the CDR3 is TGTGCCAGCAGCCCCAGACAGGGACAGAACACCGGGGAGCTGTTTTTT. Protein product: CASSPRQGQNTGELFF. The full variable domain, its missing parts supplied by reference TRBV9 and TRBJ2-2, is DSGVTQTPKHLITATGQRVTLRCSPRSGDLSVYWYQQSLDQGLQFLIQYYNGEERAKGNILERFSAQQFPDLHSELNLSSLELGDSALYFCASSPRQGQNTGELFFGEGSRLTVL.

This clone was found once. This chain joins TRBV11-1 and TRBJ1-4; tentatively, D is TRBD1 (6 bases). The length of the CDR3 is 14 residues. Trimming left V 3 bases short and J 6 bases short, with 11 bases between. CDR1 is SGHAT and CDR2 is FQDESV in the germline V gene (reference sequence). The DNA of the CDR3 is TGTGCCAGCAGCTTCCGGGACACCGATGAAAAACTGTTTTTT. This codes for CASSFRDTDEKLFF.